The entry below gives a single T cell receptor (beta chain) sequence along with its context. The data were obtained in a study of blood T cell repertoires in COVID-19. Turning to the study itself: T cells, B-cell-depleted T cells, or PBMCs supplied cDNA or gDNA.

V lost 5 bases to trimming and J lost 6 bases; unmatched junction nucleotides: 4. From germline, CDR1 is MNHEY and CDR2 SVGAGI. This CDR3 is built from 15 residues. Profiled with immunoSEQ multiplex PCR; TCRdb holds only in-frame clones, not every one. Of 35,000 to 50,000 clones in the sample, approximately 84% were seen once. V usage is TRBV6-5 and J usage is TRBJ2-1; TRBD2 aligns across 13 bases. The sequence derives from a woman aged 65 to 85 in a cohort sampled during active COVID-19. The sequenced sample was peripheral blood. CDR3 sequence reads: CASSRTSGSFNEQFF. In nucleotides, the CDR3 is TGTGCCAGCAGTCGGACTAGCGGGAGTTTCAATGAGCAGTTCTTC.